This T cell receptor (beta chain) emerged from a study of T cells in Graves' hyperthyroidism and ophthalmopathy. RNA transcripts served as the template for amplifying TCR beta CDR3 regions. Using the HTBI primer set, a first-round RT-PCR was run on the TCR CDR3. MiXCR, applied by TCRdb to the multiplex PCR reads, yields one record per CDR3 protein. The data contain under 350,000 distinct CDR3 sequences, around a fifth of them singletons. This clonotype was recorded at least ten times. V gave up 2 bases and J gave up 2 bases, with 10 bases separating them. CDR3 length: 16 residues. The germline V gene has CDR1 MDHEN and CDR2 SYDVKM.

The chain recombines TRBV28 with TRBJ1-6, with D unclear. The source of this sequence is a woman aged 45-65 years with Graves' hyperthyroidism. Input material: blood. The CDR3 loop reads CASSLLPGTYNSPLHF. The CDR3 region has the DNA TGTGCCAGCAGTTTACTACCGGGGACCTATAATTCACCCCTCCACTTT. The whole variable domain, remainder taken from reference TRBV28 and TRBJ1-6, is DVKVTQSSRYLVKRTGEKVFLECVQDMDHENMFWYRQDPGLGLRLIYFSYDVKMKEKGDIPEGYSVSREKKERFSLILESASTNQTSMYLCASSLLPGTYNSPLHFGNGTRLTVT.